These 30 T cell receptor beta chains originate from one sample sequenced in a study of blood T cell repertoires in COVID-19. Libraries were prepared by immunoSEQ multiplex PCR; TCRdb keeps only in-frame clonotypes and omits some of them. The sample lists fewer than 400,000 clones, about 90% occurring once. Material: PBMCs or T cells enriched from blood (not recorded which). These receptor sequences come from a man between 25 and 39 years old who had recovered from COVID-19.

The chain uses TRBV9 and TRBJ2-1; D is perhaps TRBD2 (6 bases). V lost 4 bases, J lost 0 bases, and 17 bases lay in between. CDR3 length: 17 amino acids. CDR1 and CDR2 from the germline V gene are SGDLS and YYNGEE. The CDR3 nucleotides read TGTGCCAGCAGCCCGATCTCTAGCGTCGGCTCCTACAATGAGCAGTTCTTC. Translated, it gives CASSPISSVGSYNEQFF.

The CDR3 protein is CAISEGTVTNYGYTF. The CDR3 DNA is TGTGCCATCAGTGAGGGTACAGTTACCAACTATGGCTACACCTTC. The rearrangement uses TRBV10-3 and TRBJ1-2; D not certain. Germline V lookup: CDR1 ENHRY, CDR2 SYGVKD. The CDR3 extends over 15 amino acids. V gave up 2 bases and J gave up 2 bases, with 12 bases separating them.

This chain connects TRBV7-2 to TRBJ1-2; D possibly corresponds to TRBD1 (6 bases). This CDR3 has 14 amino acids. Germline CDR1 reads SGHTA; CDR2 reads FQGNSA. Trimming stripped 6 bases from V and 7 bases from J, with 18 bases between. CDR3 in amino acids: CASSSFREGGGYTF. In DNA form, the CDR3 reads TGTGCCAGCAGTTCCTTCAGGGAGGGGGGTGGCTACACCTTC.

J is TRBJ2-7 and V is TRBV9; weak D call: TRBD1 (6 bases). The ends were cut back, 0 bases at V and 2 bases at J, with 9 bases in the middle. The germline gives CDR1 SGDLS, CDR2 YYNGEE. This CDR3 is 14 amino acids long. CDR3 sequence (DNA): TGTGCCAGCAGCGTAGGGGACAACGCCTACGAGCAGTACTTC. It is translated as CASSVGDNAYEQYF.

V and J are TRBV3-1 (or the pseudogene TRBV3-2) and TRBJ2-7; maybe TRBD2 (5 bases). Germline CDR1 and CDR2: LGHDT and YNNKEL (reference sequence). The germline V and J ends were trimmed by 1 base and 3 bases, with 13 bases remaining between them. The CDR3 length is 15 residues. CDR3 protein: CASSQGLDSGYEQYF. The CDR3 DNA is TGTGCCAGCAGCCAAGGGTTGGACTCGGGCTACGAGCAGTACTTC.

V is TRBV5-6 and J is TRBJ2-2; tentatively, D is TRBD2 (7 bases). Germline CDR1 is SGHDT and CDR2 is YYEEEE. The CDR3 length is 16 residues. V lost 1 base, J lost 6 bases, and 16 bases lay in between. CDR3 coding DNA: TGTGCCAGCAGCTTGTGGTCCGGGGGGCGCCCCGGGGAGCTGTTTTTT. Translation: CASSLWSGGRPGELFF.

The V call is TRBV9, the J call TRBJ2-5; 15 bases are a match to TRBD2. The germline V gene has CDR1 SGDLS and CDR2 YYNGEE. V lost 0 bases, J lost 2 bases, and 11 bases stayed unmatched. The CDR3 length is 20 residues. CDR3 in DNA: TGTGCCAGCAGCGTAGCTCGGGGACTAGCGGGGGGCGAGAGACAAGAGACCCAGTACTTC. Translated, it gives CASSVARGLAGGERQETQYF.

This clone is a singleton in its sample. The same CDR3 arises from other DNA sequences in this sample as well. The V gene is TRBV19, the J gene TRBJ1-1, with TRBD1 matching 8 bases. This CDR3 comprises 13 residues. V trimming: 6 bases; J trimming: 1 base; junction bases outside the gene matches: 1. The germline CDR1 and CDR2 sequences are LNHDA and SQIVND (reference sequence). CDR3: CASRDRGNTEAFF. CDR3 DNA: TGTGCCAGTAGAGACAGGGGGAACACTGAAGCTTTCTTT.

V is TRBV2 and J is TRBJ1-2, with D perhaps TRBD1 (6 bases). V shed 7 bases and J shed 4 bases, with 13 bases lying between them. This CDR3 is 13 amino acids long. Germline CDR1 is SNHLY and CDR2 is FYNNEI. The CDR3 region has the DNA TGTGCCAGCAACCCGACAGGACTCTATGGCTACACCTTC. Translation: CASNPTGLYGYTF.

This sequence joins TRBV4-2 and TRBJ1-1; D is unclear. The CDR3 runs to 15 residues. V lost 1 base to trimming and J lost 0 bases, with 9 bases between them. Germline lookup yields CDR1 LGHNA and CDR2 YNFKEQ. CDR3 protein: CASSQGDYLNTEAFF. Here the CDR3 DNA reads TGTGCCAGCAGCCAAGGAGATTACTTGAACACTGAAGCTTTCTTT.

The chain recombines TRBV4-1 with TRBJ1-3, with D possibly TRBD1 on 5 matching bases. V lost 4 bases, J lost 8 bases, and 12 bases lay in between. Germline V gene sequence: CDR1 MGHRA, CDR2 YSYEKL. There are 13 residues in the CDR3. DNA for the CDR3: TGCGCCAGCAGCCTCAGGGAACGAGACACCATATATTTT. It codes for CASSLRERDTIYF.

The chain has TRBV11-1 and TRBJ2-2; D is unclear. Deletions cut 5 bases from V and 0 bases from J, with 10 bases between. The CDR3 is made up of 15 amino acids. In germline, CDR1 is SGHAT, CDR2 FQDESV (reference sequence). For the CDR3, the DNA is TGTGCCAGCAGCCTCGCAGGAACGAACACCGGGGAGCTGTTTTTT. Translating it yields CASSLAGTNTGELFF.

In its sample, this clone was seen once. This chain joins TRBV2 and TRBJ1-1; 7 positions agree with TRBD1. This CDR3 has 12 amino acids. The J segment lost 5 bases and the V segment lost 8 bases, leaving 5 bases of the junction unmatched. Germline loops: CDR1 SNHLY, CDR2 FYNNEI. CDR3 region: CASLAGGTEAFF. Here the CDR3 DNA reads TGTGCCAGCCTCGCAGGGGGGACTGAAGCTTTCTTT.

The genes are TRBV5-4 and TRBJ1-2; 7 bases agree with TRBD1. Germline V CDR1 and CDR2: SGHNT, YYREEE (reference sequence). This CDR3 spans 14 amino acids. V lost 1 base and J lost 4; bases outside the gene matches: 4. The CDR3 region has the DNA TGTGCCAGCAGCTTGATAGGGGGCGCCTATGGCTACACCTTC. It is translated as CASSLIGGAYGYTF.

CDR3 protein: CSVLRPGSDYGYTF. CDR3 bases: TGCAGCGTTCTTCGGCCCGGGAGCGACTATGGCTACACCTTC. This chain links TRBV29-1 with TRBJ1-2; D is uncertain. The CDR3 has 14 residues. V shed 5 bases and J shed 3 bases, with 16 bases lying between them. The germline CDR1 and CDR2 sequences are SQVTM and ANQGSEA.

This chain joins TRBV6-5 and TRBJ2-1; D is ambiguous. V gave up 0 bases and J gave up 0 bases, with 9 bases separating them. The CDR3 covers 16 residues. CDR1 is MNHEY, CDR2 SVGAGI, per germline. The CDR3 DNA sequence: TGTGCCAGCAGTTACTCTTTGCTGAGCTCCTACAATGAGCAGTTCTTC. This translates into CASSYSLLSSYNEQFF.

The rearrangement links TRBV3-1 (or the pseudogene TRBV3-2) to TRBJ1-5; the match to TRBD1 covers 7 bases. J gave up 7 bases and V 4 bases, and 13 bases lay outside the gene matches. CDR3 length equals 16 residues. In germline, CDR1 is LGHDT, CDR2 YNNKEL (reference sequence). The CDR3, as DNA: TGTGCCAGCAGCCGGGCAGGGGGAAAAGAAATCCAGCCCCAGCATTTT. Translation gives CASSRAGGKEIQPQHF.

The gene calls are TRBV18 and TRBJ1-1; no reliable D call. The length of the CDR3 is 14 residues. The germline V and J ends were trimmed by 3 bases and 3 bases, with 11 bases remaining between them. The germline CDR1 and CDR2 sequences are KGHSH and LQKENI. The CDR3, as DNA: TGTGCCAGCTCACCGGAGGCTAGCTACACTGAAGCTTTCTTT. Its protein product is CASSPEASYTEAFF.

The chain is built from TRBV5-8 and TRBJ2-2, with 7 bases aligning to TRBD1. V gave up 2 bases and J gave up 6 bases; unmatched junction bases: 10. Germline CDR1 reads SGHTS; CDR2 reads YDEGEE. The CDR3 consists of 16 residues. DNA for the CDR3: TGTGCCAGCAGCTTACGACAGGGTCTTTCCCCCGGGGAGCTGTTTTTT. Encoded protein: CASSLRQGLSPGELFF.

The chain couples TRBV2 to TRBJ1-5; 8 bases are a match to TRBD1. The germline V gene has CDR1 SNHLY and CDR2 FYNNEI. CDR3 length equals 14 residues. J was trimmed by 2 bases and V by 6 bases; bases with no gene match: 3. The CDR3 DNA sequence: TGTGCCAGCAGGGGGACAGGCGGCAATCAGCCCCAGCATTTT. Translation: CASRGTGGNQPQHF.

The rearrangement uses TRBV27 and TRBJ1-5; TRBD1 agrees at 9 bases. The CDR3 is made up of 17 amino acids. The V segment lost 5 bases and the J segment 1 base; nucleotides outside the gene matches: 9. Germline V gene lookup returns CDR1 MNHEY and CDR2 SMNVEV (reference sequence). The CDR3 spells CASSRTGTGTSNQPQHF. The CDR3 DNA reads as TGTGCCAGCAGTAGGACCGGGACAGGGACAAGCAATCAGCCCCAGCATTTT.

In DNA form, the CDR3 reads TGTGCCAGCAGCTTAGTCACAGGGAACATTTTGACCTTC. Translating gives CASSLVTGNILTF. The chain is built from TRBV7-2 and TRBJ1-2; the D gene is possibly TRBD1 (6 bases). The germline V and J ends were trimmed by 1 base and 14 bases, with 17 bases remaining between them. CDR3 length equals 13 residues. Germline CDR1 is SGHTA and CDR2 is FQGNSA.

This clone has a single count. This chain uses TRBV20-1 with TRBJ2-7, with D tentatively TRBD1 (5 bases). This CDR3 is 10 amino acids long. Looked up from germline, CDR1 is DFQATT and CDR2 is SNEGSKA (reference sequence). Trimming took off 6 bases at V and 5 bases at J, with 8 bases between the two ends. CDR3 DNA sequence: TGCAGTGCCCAGGACAACGAGCAGTACTTC. Amino acid sequence: CSAQDNEQYF.

The V and J genes are TRBV2 and TRBJ2-3, with 8 positions matching TRBD1. J lost 3 bases, V lost 5 bases, and 10 bases had no gene match. The CDR3 length is 16 residues. Germline V lookup: CDR1 SNHLY, CDR2 FYNNEI. CDR3 sequence reads: CASSPRQGRLTDTQYF. The CDR3 bases are TGTGCCAGCAGTCCAAGACAGGGGCGATTAACAGATACGCAGTATTTT.

This chain links TRBV28 with TRBJ2-1; D is undetermined. Germline values: CDR1 MDHEN, CDR2 SYDVKM. Deletions cut 6 bases from V and 9 bases from J, with 9 bases between. The CDR3 is 11 residues long. The CDR3, as DNA: TGTGCCAGCAGGCAGGTGGTTGAGCAGTTCTTC. Translating gives CASRQVVEQFF.

The V and J genes are TRBV29-1 and TRBJ1-2; D ambiguous. Looked up from germline, CDR1 is SQVTM and CDR2 is ANQGSEA. The CDR3 spans 10 residues. V was shortened by 6 bases and J by 6 bases, with 8 bases between the two germline ends. CDR3 DNA sequence: TGCAGCGTGCCCGGGGATGGCTACACCTTC. Translating gives CSVPGDGYTF.

This clone has only a few counts. The chain joins TRBV19 to TRBJ2-7; 9 bases fit TRBD1. Trimming took 4 bases from V and 5 from J; bases not matched to a gene: 9. CDR1 LNHDA and CDR2 SQIVND come from the germline V gene (reference sequence). This CDR3 region has 15 residues. CDR3 in amino acids: CASSTSGQGIDEQYF. CDR3 bases: TGTGCCAGTAGTACTTCGGGACAGGGTATCGACGAGCAGTACTTC.

The gene calls are TRBV24-1 and TRBJ1-2; D gene unclear. Trimming left V 1 base short and J 10 bases short, with 9 bases between. From germline, CDR1 is KGHDR and CDR2 SFDVKD. The CDR3 has 12 amino acids. The CDR3 sequence: CATSDFGRDYTF. The DNA for the CDR3 is TGTGCCACCAGTGATTTTGGGCGCGACTACACCTTC.

V is TRBV3-1 (or the pseudogene TRBV3-2) and J is TRBJ1-1; D is ambiguous. V was cut by 1 base and J by 3 bases, with 12 bases left in between. The CDR3 is 15 residues long. Germline CDR1 LGHDT, CDR2 YNNKEL (reference sequence). CDR3 nucleotide sequence: TGTGCCAGCAGCCAAGGGGCGGGCACTTACACTGAAGCTTTCTTT. Translation: CASSQGAGTYTEAFF.

The chain joins TRBV19 to TRBJ1-5, with 7 bases lining up with TRBD1. Per the germline V gene, CDR1 is LNHDA and CDR2 is SQIVND (reference sequence). The CDR3 has 16 residues. V lost 3 bases, J lost 1 base, and 6 bases stayed unmatched. As DNA, the CDR3 is TGTGCCAGTAGTATGACAGGGCAGGGGAGCAATCAGCCCCAGCATTTT. Protein sequence: CASSMTGQGSNQPQHF.